This TCR beta chain was profiled in a study of shared clonotypes between healthy human individuals. On the study more broadly: Each donor contributed plates that comprised three CD4 naive, three CD4 memory, two CD8 naive and one CD8 memory. Study-wide findings and caveats: Apart from blood, nothing was sampled; tissue repertoires likely differ.

Sequencing was performed with immunoSEQ multiplex PCR; in TCRdb, only in-frame clones are kept and a portion is missing. Here the sample spans 2 million to 2.5 million clones, more than 85% being singletons. Per germline, CDR1 LGHNA and CDR2 YNFKEQ. The CDR3 is 15 residues long. V shed 3 bases and J 7 bases; nucleotides not matched to a gene: 8. This clone was recorded once. Its antigen is as yet unknown. V usage is TRBV4-2 and J usage is TRBJ2-1; 8 nucleotides match TRBD2. The sequence was collected from a man aged 18-30 years in good health. Some clones in this sample may be carry-over from other donors' samples. Sequenced input: naive CD4+ T cells from PBMCs. Documented subset: CD45RA+ positively selected. Written as DNA, the CDR3 is TGTGCCAGCAGCCATTTAGGGACTAGTCGGAATGAGCAGTTCTTC. Protein: CASSHLGTSRNEQFF.